Described below is a single TCR beta chain sequence and its context. Its binding antigen is unknown. No clone much larger than this one lies a single base away; base qualities are absent. The CDR3 numbers 17 residues from cysteine through phenylalanine. Of all the DNA, just the CDR3 is kept, 51 bases in frame from base 1. The germline V gene gives CDR1 as SGHAT and CDR2 as FQNNGV. V sheds 5 bases and J sheds 3 bases, leaving 19 bases between their ends. The data originate from a study of CD8 T cells in Susac syndrome (dated by TCRdb to between 2017 and 2020). For the study in its entirety: Repertoire sequencing was used to test whether CD8+ T cell activation and differentiation in Susac syndrome was antigen driven.

Peripheral blood CD8+ and CD4+ T cells from healthy donors, Susac syndrome patients and multiple sclerosis patients were profiled using high-throughput TCR beta sequencing. Healthy donors were included as age- and sex-matched controls. CD8+ TEMRA cells were enriched by FACS, while bulk CD8+ and CD4+ T cells were purified by magnetic negative isolation. Blood was collected in EDTA tubes and processed within 24 hours, with PBMCs isolated through density gradient centrifugation. PBMCs destined for TCR sequencing were cryopreserved in liquid nitrogen and later thawed in a 37 °C water bath. A purity of at least 90% was achieved for sorted or isolated CD4+, CD8+ and CD8+ TEMRA cells. The study at large found these results: The number of individuals in the TCR sequencing and HLA analysis was acknowledged as relatively small.

RNA was extracted with the RNeasy kit and roughly 0.5 to 1 ug was reverse transcribed using random hexamers. The immunoSEQ multiplex PCR assay, covering 54 Vbeta and 13 Jbeta segments, was used to amplify TCR beta CDR3 regions. To correct PCR amplification bias, a synthetic template baseline was used for both primer optimization and computational correction. In the paper's pipeline: Reads were annotated to V, D and J genes per IMGT and analyzed with immunoSEQ Analyzer, keeping only productive sequences. Clonality was calculated as one minus the Shannon entropy normalized by log2 of the number of productive unique sequences. For each patient and control, public and private clones were evaluated within the 100 most prevalent clones. A clone was defined as Susac-specific if it was absent from the healthy and MS cohorts, from approximately 980 published viral clones and from other ImmuneACCESS disease sequences. TCRdb reprocessed the public reads (quality trimming at Q25 with fastp, clone calling with MiXCR) and kept in-frame beta chains. Each CDR3 protein gets just one entry, which takes the most common genes and DNA from the rows behind it. The V and J calls follow TCRdb's processing rather than the paper's. The sample table contains approximately 160,000 distinct CDR3 sequences; only one count was recorded for about 90% of them. Around 0.087% of the sample belongs to the ten largest clones.

The receptor comes from a human donor in good health. Sequencing used CD4+ T cells from PBMCs. Rearrangement joined TRBV11-2 to TRBJ1-4; D gene: possibly TRBD1, on 5 matching bases. The DNA sequence reads TGTGCCAGCAGCGTTCGGCAGGGTCTTTGGCCTAATGAAAAACTGTTTTTT. Its translation reads: CASSVRQGLWPNEKLFF.